One sample yielded the 12 T cell receptor beta chains listed below, sequenced in a study of T cell responses to AZD1222 COVID-19 vaccine. Here immunoSEQ multiplex PCR was the method, and the copy in TCRdb shows in-frame clones only, minus some. Of 140,000 to 150,000 clones listed, just over 85% were seen once; the top ten hold 5.1%. This material consisted of peripheral blood, taken 28 days after the second AZD1222 dose. The receptors derive from an adult who received the AZD1222 COVID-19 vaccine.

The V gene is TRBV3-1 (or the pseudogene TRBV3-2), the J gene TRBJ2-3; maybe TRBD2 (6 bases). Germline CDR1 and CDR2: LGHDT and YNNKEL (reference sequence). The CDR3 runs to 16 residues. The V end was cut by 9 bases, the J end by 3 bases, with 22 bases between. This CDR3 reads CASSPIGGGGTDTQYF. In DNA, the CDR3 is TGTGCCAGTTCACCGATCGGGGGAGGTGGGACAGATACGCAGTATTTT.

The rearrangement uses TRBV14 and TRBJ2-2, with TRBD1 identical over 7 bases. The CDR3 runs 18 residues. Unmatched junction bases numbered 12, after V lost 0 bases and J lost 5 bases. Germline assignment: CDR1 SGHDN and CDR2 FVKESK. The CDR3 sequence: CASSQDFEWDRPTGELFF. The CDR3 nucleotides read TGTGCCAGCAGCCAAGATTTTGAATGGGACAGACCGACCGGGGAGCTGTTTTTT.

The rearrangement joins TRBV7-2 to TRBJ1-5; D may be TRBD1 (6 bases). The CDR3 contains 12 residues. The germline V and J ends were trimmed by 3 bases and 7 bases, with 7 bases remaining between them. CDR1 and CDR2 (germline): SGHTA, FQGNSA. DNA for the CDR3: TGTGCCAGCAGCTTTGGACAGCAGCCCCAGCATTTT. It specifies CASSFGQQPQHF.

This clone showed up just a few times. The gene calls are TRBV27 and TRBJ2-6, with D possibly being TRBD1 or TRBD2 (7 bases each). The CDR3 is 18 residues long. Between the trimmed V and J ends, which lost 0 bases and 3 bases, there was a span of 15 bases. Germline lookup yields CDR1 MNHEY and CDR2 SMNVEV (reference sequence). The CDR3 DNA is TGTGCCAGCAGTTTATCGTCAGGGGGGGTCGGTGGGGCCAACGTCCTGACTTTC. This gives the protein CASSLSSGGVGGANVLTF.

The chain uses TRBV10-2 and TRBJ1-3; TRBD1 agrees at 9 bases. Germline trimming cut 3 bases from V and 4 bases from J; bases unmatched to any gene: 7. The CDR3 has 16 amino acids. Germline V gene data show CDR1 as WSHSY and CDR2 as SAAADI. In nucleotides, the CDR3 is TGCGCCAGCAGTGATGGGACAGGGCAGGCAGGAAACACCATATATTTT. This gives the protein CASSDGTGQAGNTIYF.

CDR3 sequence: CARSQGGDYGYTF. The CDR3 bases are TGTGCCAGAAGCCAGGGGGGGGACTATGGCTACACCTTC. The rearrangement uses TRBV7-5 and TRBJ1-2. TRBV7-5 is a recognized pseudogene. The CDR3 spans 13 residues.

This clone came up once. This rearrangement joins TRBV5-1 to TRBJ2-3; D is unresolved. The CDR3 runs 13 residues. The V gene's germline CDR1 is SGHRS and CDR2 YFSETQ. The V end was cut by 4 bases, the J end by 6 bases, with 12 bases between. The CDR3 DNA is TGCGCCAGCAGCGCTGCCAGACTTGATACGCAGTATTTT. Translating gives CASSAARLDTQYF.

The sample holds one count of this clone. This sequence joins TRBV7-2 and TRBJ2-7; TRBD1 agrees at 9 bases. Germline lookup yields CDR1 SGHTA and CDR2 FQGNSA. V lost 2 bases, J lost 5 bases, and 7 bases stayed unmatched. This CDR3 has 15 amino acids. The CDR3 DNA sequence: TGTGCCAGCAGCTTATTAGGACAGGGGTCCAACGAGCAGTACTTC. It encodes CASSLLGQGSNEQYF.

V and J are TRBV30 and TRBJ2-1, with D possibly TRBD1 on 6 matching bases. The CDR3 sequence is 16 residues long. With 1 base removed from V and 0 bases from J, the gap between germline ends came to 13 bases. Germline V gives CDR1 GTSNPN, CDR2 SVGIG (reference sequence). CDR3 DNA: TGTGCCTGGAGTGCGACGGACAGAAACTCCTACAATGAGCAGTTCTTC. Encoded protein: CAWSATDRNSYNEQFF.

The rearrangement links TRBV12-3 or TRBV12-4 to TRBJ1-1; 11 bases fit TRBD1. V lost 5 bases and J lost 12; bases outside the gene matches: 8. CDR3 length: 13 residues. The CDR3 bases are TGTGCCAGCAGTCTCGGACAGGGGGCGAAAACTTTCTTT. Its protein is CASSLGQGAKTFF.

The genes are TRBV12-3 or TRBV12-4 and TRBJ2-5; no definite D call. The CDR3 contains 12 residues. The V end was cut by 6 bases, the J end by 9 bases, with 14 bases between. Written as DNA, the CDR3 is TGTGCCAGCAGCTCCCGTCCGGTGGCCCAGTACTTC. Its translation: CASSSRPVAQYF.

The chain employs TRBV3-1 (or the pseudogene TRBV3-2) and TRBJ1-6, with a possible D match to TRBD1 (5 bases). The germline V gene has CDR1 LGHDT and CDR2 YNNKEL (reference sequence). This CDR3 spans 15 amino acids. V lost 1 base and J lost 9, with 13 bases in between. CDR3 bases: TGTGCCAGCAGCCAAGCCGGGACCGTGTCTTCACCCCTCCACTTT. Its translation: CASSQAGTVSSPLHF.